The clone carrying this T cell receptor beta chain was counted many times. What it recognizes is unknown. TCRdb processed the RT-PCR reads anew with MiXCR; each CDR3 protein has one entry. The sample includes 550,000 to 650,000 distinct CDR3 sequences, about 11% of them seen just once. V was clipped by 0 bases and J by 0 bases, with 7 bases between them. The germline V gene encodes CDR1 SGHRS and CDR2 YFSETQ. This CDR3 is 14 amino acids long. The sample belongs to a study of response to subunit inactivated influenza vaccine. General study findings and limits: New T cells are recruited in small numbers by each seasonal influenza vaccination, according to the authors' suggestion.

This TCR derives from a man over 45 who received an inactivated influenza vaccine. This chain joins TRBV5-1 and TRBJ2-7; D not certain. The source material was PBMCs from blood, sampled on the day of vaccination. DNA of the CDR3: TGCGCCAGCAGCTTGGCACATTCCTCCTACGAGCAGTACTTC. It yields the protein CASSLAHSSYEQYF.